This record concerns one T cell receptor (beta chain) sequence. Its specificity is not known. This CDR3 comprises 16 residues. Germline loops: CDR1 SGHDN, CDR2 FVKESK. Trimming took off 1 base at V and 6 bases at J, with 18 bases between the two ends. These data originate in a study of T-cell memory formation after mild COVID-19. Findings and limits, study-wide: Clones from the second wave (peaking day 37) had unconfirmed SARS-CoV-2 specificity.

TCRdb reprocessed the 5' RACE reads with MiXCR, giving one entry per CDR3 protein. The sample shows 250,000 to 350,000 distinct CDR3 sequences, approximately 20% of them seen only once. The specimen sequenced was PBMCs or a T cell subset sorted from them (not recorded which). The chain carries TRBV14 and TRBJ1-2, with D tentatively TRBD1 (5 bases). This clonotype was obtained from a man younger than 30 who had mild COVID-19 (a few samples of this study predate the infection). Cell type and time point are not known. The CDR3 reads CASSQVQVSGRDGYTF. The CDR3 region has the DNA TGTGCCAGCAGCCAAGTTCAAGTGTCAGGGCGGGATGGCTACACCTTC.